These T cell receptor beta chains were read from a single sample in a study of T cell repertoires in cytomegalovirus infection. TCRdb re-called the reads with MiXCR, one entry per CDR3 protein. Of 360,000 or so distinct CDR3 sequences in the sample, just under 35% are singletons; the top ten hold around an eighth. Antigens for these TCRs are unknown. This sample comprised cultured PBMCs, obtained from culture after CMV antigen stimulation. The receptors stem from a human donor in good health (CMV status not recorded). Some clones in this sample may be carry-over from other donors' samples. The CDR3 runs from the conserved cysteine through the conserved F or W. A D gene is named only where the DNA matches it firmly. Not every row has a clone size; where given, it reads once, few, many or a size class.

clone size,D gene,V gene,J gene,CDR3 DNA,CDR3 protein
few,TRBD2,TRBV7-9,TRBJ2-2,TGTGCCAGCAGCGAGATTCCGGGACTAGCCCCGTCACCGACGGGCGGGGAGCTGTTTTTT,CASSEIPGLAPSPTGGELFF
-,TRBD2,TRBV24-1,TRBJ2-3,TGTGCCACCAGTGATTTGACTAGCGGGAGAGGCACAGATACGCAGTATTTT,CATSDLTSGRGTDTQYF
few,-,TRBV7-6,TRBJ2-7,TGTGCCAGCAGCTTAGCTGCCGAGCAGTACTTC,CASSLAAEQYF
few,TRBD2,TRBV5-6,TRBJ2-4,TGTGCCAGCACCCCGGCGGGGGTTGAGAACATTCAGTACTTC,CASTPAGVENIQYF
once,-,TRBV11-2,TRBJ2-5,TGTGCCAGCAGCTTCGCAGGACAAGAGACCCAGTACTTC,CASSFAGQETQYF
-,-,TRBV12-3/TRBV12-4,TRBJ1-5,TGTGCCAGCAGTTTACTGGATAGCAATCAGCCCCAGCATTTT,CASSLLDSNQPQHF
few,-,TRBV6-1,TRBJ2-7,TGTGCCAGCTCCCAGGGGACGGGGATATACGAGCAGTACTTC,CASSQGTGIYEQYF
-,-,TRBV7-6,TRBJ2-1,TGTGCCAGCAGCTTAGGTGGCGGGAACCACAATGAGCAGTTCTTC,CASSLGGGNHNEQFF
-,-,TRBV28,TRBJ1-6,TGTGCCAGCGGGTGGCGGGGGAGCTCCTATAATTCACCCCTCCGCTTT,CASGWRGSSYNSPLRF
-,-,TRBV19,TRBJ2-1,TGTGCCAGTAGTACCCCAGGACGGAACTACAATGAGCAGTTCTTC,CASSTPGRNYNEQFF
many,-,TRBV27,TRBJ2-3,TGTGCCAGCAGTTTTACAGGACGAAGATCAGATACGCAGTATTTT,CASSFTGRRSDTQYF
-,-,TRBV7-4,TRBJ2-1,TGTGCCAGCAGCCACCTAGGCGATGAGCAGTTCTTC,CASSHLGDEQFF
-,-,TRBV28,TRBJ1-1,TGTGCCAGCAGTTTGTCGGGCGAGGGGAGAGCTTTCTTT,CASSLSGEGRAFF
once,TRBD2,TRBV5-1,TRBJ2-5,TGCGCCAGCAGCTTGGGCCCGGCGGGGGAAGAGACCCAGTACTTC,CASSLGPAGEETQYF
-,-,TRBV7-2,TRBJ2-2,TGTGCCAGCAGCTTAGTTGGGCTAGCGTCGAACACCGGGGAGCTGTTTTTT,CASSLVGLASNTGELFF
few,TRBD2,TRBV6-2/TRBV6-3,TRBJ2-5,TGTGCCAGCAGTTTGTGGACTAGCGGGAGTCGATCTGCAGTCAGGGAGACCCAGTACTTC,CASSLWTSGSRSAVRETQYF
-,TRBD1,TRBV29-1,TRBJ2-2,TGCAGCGTTTACGTACCCGGGACAGGGGGCACCGGGGAGCTGTTTTTT,CSVYVPGTGGTGELFF
-,-,TRBV6-5,TRBJ1-6,TGTGCCAGCAGCTCCGGGGGGCTTGTTGGTTCACCCCTCCACTTT,CASSSGGLVGSPLHF
-,-,TRBV11-3,TRBJ2-1,TGTGCCAGCAGTCAGGACCTCCCCAATGAGCAGTTCTTC,CASSQDLPNEQFF
-,-,TRBV12-3/TRBV12-4,TRBJ1-3,TGTGCCAGCTTTTCGGGAAACACCATATATTTT,CASFSGNTIYF
few,-,TRBV3-1,TRBJ1-2,TGTGCCAGCAGCCATCTTCCAGGGAAGAGCGGCTACACCTTC,CASSHLPGKSGYTF
-,TRBD2,TRBV20-1,TRBJ2-3,TGCAGTGCTAGGGCCTTAGGGCGGGAGGACGCAGATACGCAGTATTTT,CSARALGREDADTQYF
-,TRBD2,TRBV6-5,TRBJ2-1,TGTGCCAGCAGTAAACTAGCGAGCTCCTACAATGAGCAGTTCTTC,CASSKLASSYNEQFF
many,-,TRBV7-3,TRBJ2-6,TGTGCCAGCAGCTTAACCCCAACCTCTGGGGCCAACGTCCTGACTTTC,CASSLTPTSGANVLTF
-,-,TRBV7-9,TRBJ2-7,TGTGCCATCGAGGAGCAGTCCTACGAGCAGTACTTC,CAIEEQSYEQYF
-,-,TRBV7-9,TRBJ1-1,TGTGCCAGCAGCGACGGTGAAGCTTTCTTT,CASSDGEAFF
few,TRBD2,TRBV6-1,TRBJ2-1,TGTGCCAGCAGTGCCAGGACTAGCGTCGATGAGCAGTTCTTC,CASSARTSVDEQFF
-,-,TRBV3-1,TRBJ1-1,TGTGCCAGCAGCGCGATACAACGCACTGAAGCTTTCTTT,CASSAIQRTEAFF